The T cell receptor beta chain described here comes from a study of blood T cell repertoires in COVID-19 (dated by TCRdb to the early 2020s). Regarding the study in general: Samples covering the acute and convalescent phases of COVID-19 were provided by collaborators in the United States, Italy and Spain. The prospective study material was composed of cDNA or gDNA derived from T cells, B-cell-depleted T cells, or PBMCs. Subjects who had been exposed to COVID-19, were actively infected with it, or had recovered from it provided the deeply sampled blood TCRbeta repertoires that made up the dataset. A freely available public database, intended as a resource for researchers studying the immune response to SARS-CoV-2, is where the repertoires were released. The samples were drawn from the first 160 participants of the ongoing ImmuneRACE study and from roughly 1,300 subjects provided by 6 global collaborators. The sample metadata nearly always contained a de-identified subject ID, COVID-19 status, age in years and sex. Where HLA class I and class II types were available, the types were taken from metadata supplied by the sample provider, not from assay-based typing.

TCRbeta CDR3 regions were amplified from genomic DNA by means of the immunoSEQ Assay, a bias-controlled multiplex PCR. From the authors' description of their analysis: The number of nucleated cells in each sample was estimated by amplification of reference gene primers within the assay. To quantify the absolute abundance of each unique TCRbeta CDR3 rearrangement, sequence reads were collapsed and filtered. For each sample, productive Simpson clonality was calculated as the square root of Simpson's diversity index over productive rearrangements. The table was pulled from immuneACCESS by TCRdb, which kept in-frame rearrangements only. Such tables lose some clones; where checked, under half of the loss comes from unresolved V genes, and the rest has no known cause. V and J calls and clone size are copied from that table; D and trimming were computed from the DNA. The sample table holds about 240,000 clones, of which 65% to 90% were seen once. Clones ranked in the top ten supply roughly 5% of the sample.

Based on the germline V gene, the CDR1 and CDR2 sequences are KGHSH and LQKENI. Inclusive of the bounding cysteine and phenylalanine, the CDR3 is 16 residues long. Kept here is only the CDR3 DNA, which spans 48 bases and is read in frame from base 1. The V end loses 3 bases and the J end loses 0 bases, and a stretch of 13 bases separates them. As regards this clone: Its cognate antigen has yet to be identified. No much larger clone exists at a distance of one base, and base qualities are not known.

One collaborating source in Seattle enrolled patients while the patients were actively infected and followed the patients over time throughout the course of disease. Collaborating institutions collected whole blood in K2EDTA tubes following their own protocols. For TCRbeta analysis, collaborator samples were shipped as frozen whole blood, as isolated PBMCs, or as DNA extracted from either sample type. What the study reported, not specific to this receptor: The quantity of clinical and demographic metadata differed by source and by participant and was supplied without curation.

The origin of this receptor is a man aged 45 to 65 with COVID-19, enrolled during active disease. Specimen: peripheral blood. In this chain, TRBV18 is recombined with TRBJ2-3, with a weak D call of TRBD2 (6 bases match). The DNA sequence follows: TGTGCCAGCTCACCTTGGGACGGGACTAGCACAGATACGCAGTATTTT. This translates into CASSPWDGTSTDTQYF.